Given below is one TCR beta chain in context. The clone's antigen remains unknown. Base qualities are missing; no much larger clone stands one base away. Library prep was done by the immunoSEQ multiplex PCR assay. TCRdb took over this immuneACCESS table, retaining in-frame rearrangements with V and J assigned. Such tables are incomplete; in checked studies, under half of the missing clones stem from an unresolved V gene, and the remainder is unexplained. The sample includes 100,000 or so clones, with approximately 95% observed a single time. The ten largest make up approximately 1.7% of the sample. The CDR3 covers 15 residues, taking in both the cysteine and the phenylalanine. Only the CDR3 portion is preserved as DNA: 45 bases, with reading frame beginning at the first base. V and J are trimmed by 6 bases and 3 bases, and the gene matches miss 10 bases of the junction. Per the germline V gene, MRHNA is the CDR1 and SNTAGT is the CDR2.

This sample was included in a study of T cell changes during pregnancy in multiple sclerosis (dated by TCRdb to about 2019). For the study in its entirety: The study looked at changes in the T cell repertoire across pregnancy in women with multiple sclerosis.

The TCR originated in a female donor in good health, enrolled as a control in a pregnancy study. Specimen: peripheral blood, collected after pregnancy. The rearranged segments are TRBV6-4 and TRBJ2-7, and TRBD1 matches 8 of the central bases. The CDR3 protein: CASRTGVIIDYEQYF. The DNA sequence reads TGTGCCAGCAGGACAGGGGTCATTATAGACTACGAGCAGTACTTC.